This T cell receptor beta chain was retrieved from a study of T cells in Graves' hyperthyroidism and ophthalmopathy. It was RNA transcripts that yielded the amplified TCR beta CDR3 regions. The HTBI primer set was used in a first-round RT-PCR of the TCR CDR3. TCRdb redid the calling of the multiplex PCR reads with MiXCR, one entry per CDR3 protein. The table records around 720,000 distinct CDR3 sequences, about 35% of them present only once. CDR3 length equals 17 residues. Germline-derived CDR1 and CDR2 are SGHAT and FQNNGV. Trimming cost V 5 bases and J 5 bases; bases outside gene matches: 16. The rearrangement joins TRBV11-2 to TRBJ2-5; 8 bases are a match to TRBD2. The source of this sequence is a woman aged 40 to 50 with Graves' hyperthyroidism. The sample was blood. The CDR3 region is CASSRSHTGGAGETQYF. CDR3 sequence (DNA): TGTGCCAGCAGCCGATCACACACGGGGGGGGCCGGGGAGACCCAGTACTTC.